This T cell receptor (beta chain) was captured by sequencing in a study of blood T cells in healthy people across ages. Study conclusions and caveats: Older age went with lower TCR beta diversity per million T cells, in a roughly linear way.

Through a sample-barcoded 5' primer and a J-beta primer mix, a second PCR was run for roughly 7 to 12 cycles. TCRdb passed the 5' RACE reads through MiXCR, listing each CDR3 protein once. The sample consists of hundreds of thousands of distinct CDR3 sequences, about 48% of them appearing once. This clonotype was found a few times. Its antigen is not identified. The authors drew about 10 milliliters of peripheral blood from each donor. Specimen: blood. This sequence originates from a man aged 25-45 years in good health.

The CDR3 bases are TGTGCCAGCAGCAGGGGACCCACGGCCGCAGATACGCAGTATTTT. It yields the protein CASSRGPTAADTQYF. The chain employs TRBV2 and TRBJ2-3, with D possibly TRBD1 on 6 matching bases. V lost 6 bases and J lost 4, with 17 bases in between. This CDR3 is built from 15 residues. The germline CDR1 and CDR2 sequences are SNHLY and FYNNEI.